This is a list of T cell receptor beta chains from one sample in a study of blood T cell dynamics during melanoma immunotherapy. Profiling relied on immunoSEQ multiplex PCR, and the TCRdb table lists in-frame clones only, not all of them. The profile shows more than 13,000 clones, 86% of them singletons. Sequenced material: blood, taken from a patient treated with checkpoint blockade. The receptors were sampled from a human donor with melanoma. Both conserved end residues are part of each CDR3. The D gene is left open where the match is weak. A clone size is listed for some rows: how often the clone was seen (once, few, many), or a class if it is expanded.

J gene,clone size,V gene,D gene,CDR3 DNA,CDR3 protein
TRBJ1-2,once,TRBV28,TRBD1,TGTGCCAGCAGTTTATTTGGGAGGGGACAGGGTGCCTATGGCTACACCTTC,CASSLFGRGQGAYGYTF
TRBJ1-5,-,TRBV28,TRBD1,TGTGTCGAGGGGGCATTGCAGCCCCAGCATTTT,CVEGALQPQHF
TRBJ1-6,-,TRBV6-6,-,TGTGCCAGCGGATTATATTCACCCCTCCACTTT,CASGLYSPLHF
TRBJ1-2,-,TRBV28,-,TGTGCCAGCTCTAGGCTCAATACTAACTATGGCTACACCTTC,CASSRLNTNYGYTF
TRBJ2-2,-,TRBV18,TRBD2,TGTGCCAGCTCGGGATTTGGACTAGCGGGTTCGAACACCGGGGAGCTGTTTTTT,CASSGFGLAGSNTGELFF
TRBJ2-2,-,TRBV28,-,TGTGCCAGCACAAAGGAAGGCCGGAACACCGGGGAGCTGTTTTTT,CASTKEGRNTGELFF
TRBJ2-7,-,TRBV27,TRBD2,TGTGCCAGCAGTTTCGAAGCGGGAGGCACCTACGAGCAGTACTTC,CASSFEAGGTYEQYF
TRBJ1-1,-,TRBV6-6,TRBD1,TGTGCCAGCAGCCTCGGAGGACAGGGGAACACTGAAGCTTTCTTT,CASSLGGQGNTEAFF
TRBJ2-5,once,TRBV9,TRBD2,TGTGCCAGCAGCGTAGTAGCCGGGACTACGGAGACCCAGTACTTC,CASSVVAGTTETQYF
TRBJ2-5,once,TRBV15,-,TGTGCCACCAGCAGAGATCTGCCGGCAAACCAAGAGACCCAGTACTTC,CATSRDLPANQETQYF
TRBJ2-5,-,TRBV28,-,TGTGCCAGCAGTTGGGCGGGACAGCAACAAGAGACCCAGTACTTC,CASSWAGQQQETQYF
TRBJ2-6,-,TRBV2,-,TGTGCCTCCTGCCCGGGCTCTGGGGCCAACGTCCTGACTTTC,CASCPGSGANVLTF
TRBJ1-2,-,TRBV18,TRBD1,TGTGCCAGCTCACCAGGACAGGACTATGGCTACACCTTC,CASSPGQDYGYTF
TRBJ1-5,-,TRBV27,-,TGTGCCAGCAGGCAGGTCGGCTATAGCAATCAGCCCCAGCATTTT,CASRQVGYSNQPQHF
TRBJ2-5,-,TRBV21-1,-,TGTGCCAGCAGGGGCAGCCTCAAGAGCCAGTACTTC,CASRGSLKSQYF
TRBJ2-1,-,TRBV6-5,-,TGTGCCAGCAGTTACTCCGGCAGGGGTTCGAGGAATGAGCAGTTCTTC,CASSYSGRGSRNEQFF
TRBJ2-2,-,TRBV6-4,-,TGTGCCAGCAGTGACTACAGCACCGGGGAGCTGTTTTTT,CASSDYSTGELFF
TRBJ2-1,-,TRBV28,-,TGTGCCAGCAGTATAACCTCGGGGGGCGCATTAAATGAGCAGTTCTTC,CASSITSGGALNEQFF